The source of this T cell receptor (beta chain) is a study of T-cell memory formation after mild COVID-19. Per germline, CDR1 SGHTA and CDR2 FQGNSA. This CDR3 contains 12 residues. Trimming removed 3 bases at V and 8 bases at J, with 9 bases between. In TCRdb, the 5' RACE reads were re-called with MiXCR into one record per CDR3 protein. The table has around 510,000 distinct CDR3 sequences, roughly 20% seen once; the top ten hold roughly 8.3%. The TCR originated in an adult woman who had mild COVID-19 (a few samples of this study predate the infection). Cell type and time point are not known. This chain links TRBV7-2 with TRBJ2-3; no definite D call. Material: PBMCs or a T cell subset sorted from them (not recorded which). The CDR3 nucleotides read TGTGCCAGCAGCTTGGAATCGGCTACGCAGTATTTT. Its protein product is CASSLESATQYF.